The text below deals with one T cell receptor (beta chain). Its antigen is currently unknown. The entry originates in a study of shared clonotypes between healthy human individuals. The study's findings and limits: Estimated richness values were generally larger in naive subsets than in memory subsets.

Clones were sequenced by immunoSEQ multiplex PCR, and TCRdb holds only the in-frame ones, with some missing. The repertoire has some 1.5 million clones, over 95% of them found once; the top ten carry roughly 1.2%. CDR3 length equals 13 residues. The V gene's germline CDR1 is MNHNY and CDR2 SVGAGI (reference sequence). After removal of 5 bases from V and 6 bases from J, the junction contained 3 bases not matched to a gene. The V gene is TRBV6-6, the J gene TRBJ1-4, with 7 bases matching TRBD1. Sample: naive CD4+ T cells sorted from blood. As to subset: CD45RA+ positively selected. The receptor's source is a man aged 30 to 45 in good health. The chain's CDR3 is CASSRQGYEKLFF. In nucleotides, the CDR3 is TGTGCCAGCAGTCGACAGGGATATGAAAAACTGTTTTTT.